Below are 9 T cell receptor beta chains sequenced from a single sample in a study of blood T cells in healthy people across ages. A second about 7 to 11 cycle PCR used barcoded and J-beta primers. TCRdb re-called the 5' RACE reads through MiXCR, storing one row per CDR3 protein. The sample lists 700,000 to 850,000 distinct CDR3 sequences, approximately 53% occurring once. The specimen was blood. The receptors here all came from a man older than 75 in good health.

The chain is built from TRBV27 and TRBJ2-7; perhaps TRBD1 as D (6 bases). CDR1 is MNHEY and CDR2 is SMNVEV in the germline V gene (reference sequence). The CDR3 consists of 16 residues. Trimming took 10 bases from V and 0 from J, leaving 22 bases between them. The CDR3 is CATRTATSSNSYEQYF. DNA for the CDR3: TGTGCCACCAGGACAGCAACTTCTTCTAACTCCTACGAGCAGTACTTC.

The chain recombines TRBV4-2 with TRBJ2-4; D gene uncertain. The DNA end is more similar to TRBJ2-7, so the J call may be wrong. From germline, CDR1 is LGHNA and CDR2 YNFKEQ. This CDR3 contains 12 residues. CDR3 nucleotides: TGTGCCAGCAGCCACCCGGACTACGAGCAGTACTTC. As protein: CASSHPDYEQYF.

This clonotype was observed a handful of times. This chain joins TRBV7-9 and TRBJ2-7; D gene unclear. The germline CDR1 and CDR2 sequences are SEHNR and FQNEAQ (reference sequence). V lost 6 bases to trimming and J lost 0 bases, with 15 bases between them. The CDR3 has 15 amino acids. This CDR3 reads CASSSGPSSSYEQYF. The CDR3 coding sequence is TGTGCCAGCAGTTCAGGCCCATCGAGCTCCTACGAGCAGTACTTC.

Written as DNA, the CDR3 is TGTGCCAGCAGTTGGGCGTCGGCGGGAGGCTCCTACGAGCAGTACTTC. Translated: CASSWASAGGSYEQYF. This rearrangement joins TRBV28 to TRBJ2-7; 8 positions match TRBD2. J gave up 0 bases and V 4 bases, and 8 bases lay outside the gene matches. This CDR3 comprises 16 residues. The germline V gene encodes CDR1 MDHEN and CDR2 SYDVKM.

In its sample, this clonotype was seen a few times. The chain couples TRBV10-3 to TRBJ2-7, with TRBD2 matching 8 bases. J gave up 6 bases and V 0 bases, and 10 bases lay outside the gene matches. Germline loops: CDR1 ENHRY, CDR2 SYGVKD. This CDR3 is built from 16 residues. The CDR3 nucleotides are TGTGCCATCAGTGAGTCGACGGCGGGAGGCCCCAGCGAGCAGTACTTC. Its protein product is CAISESTAGGPSEQYF.

The rearrangement uses TRBV12-3 or TRBV12-4 and TRBJ1-5, with 9 bases identical to TRBD1. The CDR3 contains 15 residues. Trimming at V came to 5 bases and at J to 2 bases, leaving 4 bases not matched to a gene. The CDR3 DNA reads as TGTGCCAGCAGTACGGGACAGGGAGGCAATCAGCCCCAGCATTTT. Translation gives CASSTGQGGNQPQHF.

The gene calls are TRBV7-3 and TRBJ2-1; 14 positions agree with TRBD2. CDR1 and CDR2 (germline): SGHTA, FQGTGA. The CDR3 is made up of 16 amino acids. The J segment lost 5 bases and the V segment lost 2 bases, leaving 2 bases of the junction unmatched. DNA of the CDR3: TGTGCCAGCAGCTTACCGGGACTAGCGGGAGACAATGAGCAGTTCTTC. Translated: CASSLPGLAGDNEQFF.

The genes are TRBV29-1 and TRBJ2-3, with 7 bases fitting TRBD2. Germline assignment: CDR1 SQVTM and CDR2 ANQGSEA. Losses at the gene ends were 3 bases for V and 4 bases for J; bases not matched to a gene: 1. The CDR3 has 12 amino acids. The CDR3 here is CSVEGGSDTQYF. The CDR3, as DNA: TGCAGCGTTGAGGGGGGGTCAGATACGCAGTATTTT.

The chain's CDR3 is CASSATGTADGEQYF. The CDR3 DNA follows: TGCGCCAGCAGCGCGACAGGGACGGCGGATGGCGAGCAGTACTTC. V usage is TRBV5-1 and J usage is TRBJ2-4, with 7 bases lining up with TRBD1. The DNA end favors TRBJ2-7, so the J call may be wrong. Germline V gives CDR1 SGHRS, CDR2 YFSETQ. The CDR3 contains 15 residues.